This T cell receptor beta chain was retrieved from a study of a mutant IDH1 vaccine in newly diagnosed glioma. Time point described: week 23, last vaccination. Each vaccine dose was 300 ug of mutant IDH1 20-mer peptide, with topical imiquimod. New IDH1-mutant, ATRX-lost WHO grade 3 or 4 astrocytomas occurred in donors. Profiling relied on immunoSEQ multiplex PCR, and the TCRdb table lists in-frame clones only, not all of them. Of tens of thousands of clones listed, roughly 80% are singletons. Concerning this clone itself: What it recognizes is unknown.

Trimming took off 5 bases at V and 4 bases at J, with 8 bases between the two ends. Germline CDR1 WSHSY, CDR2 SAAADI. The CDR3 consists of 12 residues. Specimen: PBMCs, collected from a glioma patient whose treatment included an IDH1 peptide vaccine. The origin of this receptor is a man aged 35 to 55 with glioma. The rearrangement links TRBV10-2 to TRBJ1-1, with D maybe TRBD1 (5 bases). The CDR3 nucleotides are TGCGCCAGCAGTCCGACAGTCACTGAAGCTTTCTTT. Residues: CASSPTVTEAFF.